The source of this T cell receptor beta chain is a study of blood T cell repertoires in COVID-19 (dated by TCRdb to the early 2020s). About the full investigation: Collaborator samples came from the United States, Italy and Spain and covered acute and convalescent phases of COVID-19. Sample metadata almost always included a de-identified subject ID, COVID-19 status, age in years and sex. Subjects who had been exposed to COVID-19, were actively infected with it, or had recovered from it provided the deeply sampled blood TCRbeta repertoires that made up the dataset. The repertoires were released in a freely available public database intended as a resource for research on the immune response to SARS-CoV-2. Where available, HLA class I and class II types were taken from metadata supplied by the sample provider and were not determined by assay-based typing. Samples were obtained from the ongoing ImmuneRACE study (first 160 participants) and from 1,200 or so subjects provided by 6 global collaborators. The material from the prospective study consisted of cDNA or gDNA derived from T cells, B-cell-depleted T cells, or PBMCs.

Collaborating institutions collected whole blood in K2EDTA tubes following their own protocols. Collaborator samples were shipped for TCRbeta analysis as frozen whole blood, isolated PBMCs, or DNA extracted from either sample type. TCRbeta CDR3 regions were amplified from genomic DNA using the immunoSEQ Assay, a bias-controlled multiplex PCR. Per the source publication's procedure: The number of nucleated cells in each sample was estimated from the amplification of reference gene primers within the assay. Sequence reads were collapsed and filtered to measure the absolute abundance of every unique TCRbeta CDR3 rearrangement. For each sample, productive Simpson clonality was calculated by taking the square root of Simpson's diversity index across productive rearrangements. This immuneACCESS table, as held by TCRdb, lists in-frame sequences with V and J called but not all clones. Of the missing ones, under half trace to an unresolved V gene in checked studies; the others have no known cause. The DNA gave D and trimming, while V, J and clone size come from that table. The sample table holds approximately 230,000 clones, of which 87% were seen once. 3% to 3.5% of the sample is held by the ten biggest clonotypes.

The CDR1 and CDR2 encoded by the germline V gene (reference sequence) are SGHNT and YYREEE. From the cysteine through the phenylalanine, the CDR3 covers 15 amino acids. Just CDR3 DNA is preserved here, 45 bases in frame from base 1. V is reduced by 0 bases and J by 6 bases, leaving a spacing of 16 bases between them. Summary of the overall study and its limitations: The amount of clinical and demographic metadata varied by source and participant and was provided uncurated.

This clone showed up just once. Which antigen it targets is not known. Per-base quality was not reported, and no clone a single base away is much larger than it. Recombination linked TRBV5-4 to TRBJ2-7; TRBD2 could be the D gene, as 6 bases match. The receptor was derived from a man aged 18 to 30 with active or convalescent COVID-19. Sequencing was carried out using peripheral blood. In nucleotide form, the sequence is TGTGCCAGCAGCTTGGAGGGCGGGATCGGTGGCGAGCAGTACTTC. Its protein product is CASSLEGGIGGEQYF.